This T cell receptor (beta chain) was sequenced for a study of T cell changes during pregnancy in multiple sclerosis. Only one count was recorded for this clone. The data were produced by immunoSEQ multiplex PCR, yet TCRdb's version contains in-frame clones alone and is incomplete. The data contain fewer than 40,000 clones, 90% of them singletons. The CDR3 sequence is 15 residues long. V was pared by 0 bases and J by 4 bases, with 10 bases between. Per the germline V gene, CDR1 is LNHDA and CDR2 is SQIVND (reference sequence). The sequence came from a female donor in good health, enrolled as a control in a pregnancy study. The rearrangement links TRBV19 to TRBJ1-5; no definite D call. Sample: CD4+ T cells from peripheral blood mononuclear cells, taken in the second trimester of pregnancy. CDR3 protein: CASSIDHQANQPQHF. DNA of the CDR3: TGTGCCAGTAGTATAGATCACCAGGCGAATCAGCCCCAGCATTTT.